The next 19 T cell receptor beta chains were all read from a single sample in a study of shared clonotypes between healthy human individuals. Only in-frame clones appear in the TCRdb table, and some are missing; sequencing was by immunoSEQ multiplex PCR. The table includes approximately 350,000 clones, about 97% detected once. The sequencing input was memory CD8+ T cells sorted from blood. The subset denotes: CD45RO+ cells pooled with CCR7-negative TemRA cells. Receptor source: a man aged 25-40 years in good health.

V and J are TRBV11-2 and TRBJ2-1; no firm D call. V dropped 0 bases and J dropped 6 bases, with 3 bases sitting between them. This CDR3 is built from 12 residues. In germline, CDR1 is SGHAT, CDR2 FQNNGV. CDR3 sequence (DNA): TGTGCCAGCAGCTTAGAAGGCAATGAGCAGTTCTTC. This encodes CASSLEGNEQFF.

The chain links TRBV14 to TRBJ2-3, with D tentatively TRBD2 (6 bases). With 0 bases removed from V and 1 base from J, the gap between germline ends came to 14 bases. CDR1 is SGHDN and CDR2 is FVKESK in the germline V gene. The CDR3 length is 17 residues. In DNA form, the CDR3 reads TGTGCCAGCAGCCAAGATGCTAGCGCGACGCGCACAGATACGCAGTATTTT. It is translated as CASSQDASATRTDTQYF. The full variable domain, rest sourced from reference TRBV14 and TRBJ2-3, is EAGVTQFPSHSVIEKGQTVTLRCDPISGHDNLYWYRRVMGKEIKFLLHFVKESKQDESGMPNNRFLAERTGGTYSTLKVQPAELEDSGVYFCASSQDASATRTDTQYFGPGTRLTVL.

The J gene is TRBJ1-1, the V gene TRBV5-1; 8 bases are shared with TRBD1. From germline, CDR1 is SGHRS and CDR2 YFSETQ. The CDR3 length is 15 residues. V lost 1 base and J lost 4; bases outside the gene matches: 6. CDR3 DNA: TGCGCCAGCAGCTTGACCGGACAGGGAAGCACTGAAGCTTTCTTT. It translates to CASSLTGQGSTEAFF.

V is TRBV28 and J is TRBJ2-2, with D perhaps matching TRBD1 or TRBD2 (6 bases each). The CDR3 is made up of 16 amino acids. V was shortened by 2 bases and J by 5 bases, with 15 bases between the two germline ends. Germline V gene data show CDR1 as MDHEN and CDR2 as SYDVKM. The CDR3 nucleotides read TGTGCCAGCAGTTTACGGGGGCGGGGAAGGACCGGGGAGCTGTTTTTT. Residues: CASSLRGRGRTGELFF.

This chain links TRBV7-2 with TRBJ1-1; 8 nucleotides align to TRBD1. With 4 bases clipped from V and 11 bases from J, the junction kept 24 bases outside the gene matches. Germline CDR1 is SGHTA and CDR2 is FQGNSA. CDR3 size: 18 residues. CDR3 protein: CASSSRGQGGVRGPGAFF. The CDR3 DNA is TGTGCCAGCAGCTCCCGAGGACAGGGAGGGGTTAGGGGACCGGGGGCTTTCTTT.

In this sample, this clone turned up once. This sequence joins TRBV28 and TRBJ1-1; D unclear. The CDR3 totals 12 residues. Per germline, CDR1 MDHEN and CDR2 SYDVKM. V was shortened by 11 bases and J by 4 bases, with 14 bases between the two germline ends. CDR3 residues: CASGIFGTEAFF. Here the CDR3 DNA reads TGTGCCTCGGGGATTTTCGGCACTGAAGCTTTCTTT. Together with reference TRBV28 and TRBJ1-1, the CDR3 gives the full variable domain: DVKVTQSSRYLVKRTGEKVFLECVQDMDHENMFWYRQDPGLGLRLIYFSYDVKMKEKGDIPEGYSVSREKKERFSLILESASTNQTSMYLCASGIFGTEAFFGQGTRLTVV.

V usage is TRBV5-6 and J usage is TRBJ1-3, with D unresolved. Between the trimmed V and J ends, which lost 6 bases and 1 base, there was a span of 11 bases. The CDR3 is 14 amino acids. From germline, CDR1 is SGHDT and CDR2 YYEEEE. The CDR3 DNA sequence: TGTGCCAGCACCCTGGGAGGGTCTGGAAACACCATATATTTT. Its translation is CASTLGGSGNTIYF.

V usage is TRBV28 and J usage is TRBJ1-5, with a tentative D call TRBD1 (6 bases). Trimming took 6 bases from V and 2 from J, leaving 14 bases between them. Germline V lookup: CDR1 MDHEN, CDR2 SYDVKM. This CDR3 contains 15 residues. CDR3 in DNA: TGTGCCAGCAGCTTCCACAGGGCGGGCAATCAGCCCCAGCATTTT. Translation: CASSFHRAGNQPQHF.

CDR3 in amino acids: CASSYRDRGQPQHF. As DNA, the CDR3 is TGTGCCAGCAGTTACCGGGACAGGGGTCAGCCCCAGCATTTT. V gene TRBV6-6 combines with J gene TRBJ1-5; 10 nucleotides line up with TRBD1. With 2 bases clipped from V and 6 bases from J, the junction kept 1 base outside the gene matches. The germline V gene encodes CDR1 MNHNY and CDR2 SVGAGI (reference sequence). This CDR3 is 14 amino acids long.

V is TRBV25-1 and J is TRBJ2-3; 13 nucleotides line up with TRBD2. Germline CDR1 and CDR2: MGHDK and SYGVNS. The CDR3 length is 16 residues. J lost 5 bases, V lost 9 bases, and 11 bases had no gene match. The CDR3 sequence: CASSPGLAGWGDTQYF. The CDR3 DNA sequence: TGTGCCAGTTCCCCGGGACTAGCGGGATGGGGAGATACGCAGTATTTT.

This clone has only one observation. CDR3 sequence reads: CASSYSGTALNGELFF. The CDR3 coding sequence is TGTGCCAGCAGTTATAGCGGGACCGCACTTAACGGGGAGCTGTTTTTT. The V gene is TRBV2, the J gene TRBJ2-2; TRBD2 agrees at 8 bases. V was pared by 5 bases and J by 7 bases, with 12 bases of the junction left unmatched. In germline, CDR1 is SNHLY, CDR2 FYNNEI. The CDR3 consists of 16 residues.

The chain joins TRBV28 to TRBJ2-1; 10 bases align to TRBD2. Germline assignment: CDR1 MDHEN and CDR2 SYDVKM. The trim removed 11 bases at V and 6 bases at J, leaving 13 bases unmatched. The length of the CDR3 is 15 residues. This CDR3 reads CAANPPLAGINEQFF. For the CDR3, the DNA is TGTGCCGCCAACCCCCCACTAGCGGGAATCAATGAGCAGTTCTTC.

The chain carries TRBV5-8 and TRBJ1-4; 7 bases agree with TRBD1. V was pared by 5 bases and J by 1 base, with 11 bases of the junction left unmatched. The CDR3 spans 17 residues. Germline V lookup: CDR1 SGHTS, CDR2 YDEGEE. The CDR3 reads CASSGVERDRTNEKLFF. The CDR3 region has the DNA TGTGCCAGCAGTGGGGTCGAACGGGACAGAACTAATGAAAAACTGTTTTTT.

The CDR3 sequence is CASSPSRGTEAFF. CDR3 bases: TGTGCCAGCAGTCCTTCGAGGGGCACTGAAGCTTTCTTT. The rearrangement uses TRBV7-2 and TRBJ1-1; D is perhaps TRBD1 (5 bases). The CDR3 length is 13 residues. The V and J ends lost 6 bases and 4 bases respectively, with 12 bases between them. The V gene's germline CDR1 is SGHTA and CDR2 FQGNSA.

About this clone itself: Other DNA sequences in the same sample also yield this CDR3. The chain has TRBV7-2 and TRBJ2-7; 11 bases agree with TRBD2. The CDR3 runs 15 residues. Trimming removed 5 bases from V and 2 bases from J; junction bases left unmatched: 5. Germline CDR1 reads SGHTA; CDR2 reads FQGNSA. The CDR3, as DNA: TGTGCCAGCAGCCTAAGGACTAGCGGGCCCTACGAGCAGTACTTC. This translates into CASSLRTSGPYEQYF.

V is TRBV7-9 and J is TRBJ2-1; no clear D gene. This CDR3 has 14 amino acids. Trimming pared 1 base from V and 6 bases from J, leaving 10 bases between. Germline CDR1 is SEHNR and CDR2 is FQNEAQ (reference sequence). The CDR3 nucleotides read TGTGCCAGCAGCTTAGAAGCTGCCGTCAATGAGCAGTTCTTC. Protein product: CASSLEAAVNEQFF. The full variable domain, with the rest looked up from reference TRBV7-9 and TRBJ2-1, is DTGVSQNPRHKITKRGQNVTFRCDPISEHNRLYWYRQTLGQGPEFLTYFQNEAQLEKSRLLSDRFSAERPKGSFSTLEIQRTEQGDSAMYLCASSLEAAVNEQFFGPGTRLTVL.

This chain links TRBV20-1 with TRBJ2-1; possible D gene TRBD2, 5 bases. V shed 4 bases and J shed 14 bases, with 15 bases lying between them. The germline CDR1 and CDR2 sequences are DFQATT and SNEGSKA (reference sequence). The CDR3 sequence is 11 residues long. The CDR3: CSAKEHSEEFF. The CDR3 DNA reads TGCAGTGCTAAGGAGCACTCGGAGGAGTTCTTC.

The chain joins TRBV7-6 to TRBJ2-1; TRBD2 aligns across 8 bases. V was pared by 2 bases and J by 5 bases, with 5 bases of the junction left unmatched. The germline gives CDR1 SGHVS, CDR2 FNYEAQ. The CDR3 runs 15 residues. The CDR3 DNA is TGTGCCAGCAGCTTAATAAGCGGGGGAGACAATGAGCAGTTCTTC. Translating it yields CASSLISGGDNEQFF.

The gene calls are TRBV6-1 and TRBJ2-1, with D perhaps TRBD1 (6 bases). Germline loops: CDR1 MNHNS, CDR2 SASEGT. The CDR3 has 15 residues. Trimming removed 4 bases from V and 7 bases from J, with 17 bases in between. CDR3 loop: CASSVQSMGANEQFF. The DNA for the CDR3 is TGTGCCAGCAGTGTACAGAGCATGGGGGCAAATGAGCAGTTCTTC.